These 9 T cell receptor beta chains were all obtained from the same sample, sequenced in a study of CD8+CD57+ T cells in acquired aplastic anemia. Researchers used genomic DNA as the template to profile TCR beta VDJ and CDR3. TCRdb fed the reads into MiXCR, producing one record per CDR3 protein. This table holds about 190,000 distinct CDR3 sequences, 48% found once. Individuals selected for sequencing had exhibited CD8+CD57+ cell expansion on flow cytometry. Sequenced: sorted CD4+, CD8+, or CD8+CD57+ T cells (not recorded which) from PBMCs. These receptors all stem from a human donor with aplastic anemia.

This chain uses TRBV12-3 or TRBV12-4 with TRBJ2-1; possibly TRBD2 for D (6 bases). The CDR3 is 13 amino acids. Deletions cut 5 bases from V and 7 bases from J, with 12 bases between. The CDR3 DNA reads as TGTGCCAGCAGTCTGACTAGTACGAATGAGCAGTTCTTC. Translation gives CASSLTSTNEQFF.

The rearrangement uses TRBV5-4 and TRBJ2-5, with TRBD2 matching 13 bases. V lost 0 bases and J lost 7; bases outside the gene matches: 12. This CDR3 region has 18 residues. The germline CDR1 and CDR2 sequences are SGHNT and YYREEE (reference sequence). The CDR3 bases are TGTGCCAGCAGCTTGGCAGGGACTAGCGGGGCTACACTTGGGACCCAGTACTTC. Protein product: CASSLAGTSGATLGTQYF.

In its sample, this clonotype was seen many times. The rearrangement links TRBV19 to TRBJ2-7, with TRBD2 as a possible D gene (5 bases). Germline values: CDR1 LNHDA, CDR2 SQIVND (reference sequence). V was clipped by 4 bases and J by 0 bases, with 16 bases between them. The CDR3 totals 16 residues. In DNA form, the CDR3 reads TGTGCCAGTAGTACCCCGTTGAGCGGAAGCTCCTACGAGCAGTACTTC. This encodes CASSTPLSGSSYEQYF. The variable domain in full, with the rest retrieved from reference TRBV19 and TRBJ2-7, is DGGITQSPKYLFRKEGQNVTLSCEQNLNHDAMYWYRQDPGQGLRLIYYSQIVNDFQKGDIAEGYSVSREKKESFPLTVTSAQKNPTAFYLCASSTPLSGSSYEQYFGPGTRLTVT.

This clonotype occurred once. V and J are TRBV12-3 or TRBV12-4 and TRBJ2-5; D is possibly TRBD1 (6 bases). The V end was cut by 6 bases, the J end by 3 bases, with 14 bases between. The CDR3 is made up of 14 amino acids. The CDR3 DNA follows: TGTGCCAGCAGCCGATTTTGGACAGAAGAGACCCAGTACTTC. Residues: CASSRFWTEETQYF.

This sequence joins TRBV10-2 and TRBJ2-7; TRBD1 agrees at 10 bases. The CDR3 covers 16 residues. CDR1 and CDR2 (germline): WSHSY, SAAADI. The V and J ends lost 2 bases and 1 base, in that order; junction bases with no gene match: 5. CDR3 coding DNA: TGCGCCAGCAGTGAGGAAGGGACAGGGGCATCCTACGAGCAGTACTTC. Translation: CASSEEGTGASYEQYF.

The J gene is TRBJ2-5, the V gene TRBV29-1; a possible D gene is TRBD2 (6 bases). This CDR3 is built from 12 residues. The V and J ends lost 3 bases and 4 bases respectively, with 9 bases between them. Germline V gene sequence: CDR1 SQVTM, CDR2 ANQGSEA. The CDR3 DNA reads as TGCAGCGTTGAGGGACTTGGAGAGACCCAGTACTTC. It codes for CSVEGLGETQYF.

The J gene is TRBJ1-1, the V gene TRBV30; no reliable D call. The V and J ends lost 2 bases and 6 bases respectively, with 13 bases between them. The CDR3 has 13 residues. Germline V CDR1 and CDR2: GTSNPN, SVGIG (reference sequence). CDR3 in amino acids: CAWSRRVLAEAFF. The CDR3 DNA reads as TGTGCCTGGAGTAGGAGGGTTCTCGCTGAAGCTTTCTTT.

In this sample, this clonotype turned up many times. V gene TRBV10-3 combines with J gene TRBJ1-2; D might be TRBD1 (5 bases). The CDR3 sequence is 15 residues long. V was clipped by 2 bases and J by 7 bases, with 17 bases between them. Germline V CDR1 and CDR2: ENHRY, SYGVKD. CDR3 protein: CAISENGGAARGYTF. The CDR3 DNA follows: TGTGCCATCAGTGAGAATGGAGGGGCAGCTCGTGGCTACACCTTC.

This clonotype was observed at least ten times. The chain joins TRBV6-2 or TRBV6-3 to TRBJ2-7; D might be TRBD2 (5 bases). The V end was cut by 0 bases, the J end by 6 bases, with 15 bases between. Germline V gene data show CDR1 as MNHEY and CDR2 as SVGEGT. CDR3 length equals 15 residues. DNA of the CDR3: TGTGCCAGCAGTTACTCACGGACGAGGGTCGCCGAGCAGTACTTC. It is translated as CASSYSRTRVAEQYF.